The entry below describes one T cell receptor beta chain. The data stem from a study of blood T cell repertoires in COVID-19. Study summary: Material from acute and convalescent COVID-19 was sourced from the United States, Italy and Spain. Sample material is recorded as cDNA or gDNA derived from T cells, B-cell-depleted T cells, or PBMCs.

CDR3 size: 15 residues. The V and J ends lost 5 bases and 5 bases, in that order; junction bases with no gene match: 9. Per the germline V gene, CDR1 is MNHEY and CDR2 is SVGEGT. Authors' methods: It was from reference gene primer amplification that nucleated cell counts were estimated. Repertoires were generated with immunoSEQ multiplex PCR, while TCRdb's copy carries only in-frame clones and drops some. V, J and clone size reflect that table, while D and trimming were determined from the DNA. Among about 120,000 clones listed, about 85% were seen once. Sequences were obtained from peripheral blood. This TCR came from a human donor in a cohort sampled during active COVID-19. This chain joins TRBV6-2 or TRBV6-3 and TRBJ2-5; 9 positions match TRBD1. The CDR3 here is CASSRTGGPGETQYF. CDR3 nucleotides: TGTGCCAGCAGTAGAACAGGGGGCCCAGGGGAGACCCAGTACTTC.